These T cell receptor beta chains were read from a single sample in a study of T-cell memory formation after mild COVID-19. TCRdb called the 5' RACE reads again in MiXCR, with one record for every CDR3 protein. This table has around 340,000 distinct CDR3 sequences, 10% to 15% appearing once. The sequencing input was PBMCs or a T cell subset sorted from them (not recorded which). The receptors originated from a man between 18 and 29 years old who had mild COVID-19 (a few samples of this study predate the infection). Cell type and time point are not known. Each CDR3 is given with its conserved first and last residue. The order of the fields is clone size, V gene, J gene, D gene, CDR3 DNA, CDR3 protein. The D gene is left open where the match is weak. Expanded clones get a size class; other rows say once, few or many, or leave the size out.

clone size: medium-sized; V gene: TRBV6-2/TRBV6-3; J gene: TRBJ1-6; D gene: -; CDR3 DNA: TGTGCCAGCAGTTACTCGGGGGGGACTTCACCCCTCCACTTT; CDR3 protein: CASSYSGGTSPLHF
clone size: few; V gene: TRBV7-9; J gene: TRBJ1-2; D gene: TRBD1; CDR3 DNA: TGTGCCAGCAGCTTATCCGGGACAGGGAATCACTATGGCTACACCTTC; CDR3 protein: CASSLSGTGNHYGYTF
clone size: few; V gene: TRBV7-9; J gene: TRBJ2-3; D gene: -; CDR3 DNA: TGTGCCAGCAGCCCATACGGGGGAGGCACAGATACGCAGTATTTT; CDR3 protein: CASSPYGGGTDTQYF
clone size: few; V gene: TRBV7-9; J gene: TRBJ2-5; D gene: -; CDR3 DNA: TGTGCCAGCAGCTTATTTGTGGAGACCCAGTACTTC; CDR3 protein: CASSLFVETQYF
clone size: -; V gene: TRBV30; J gene: TRBJ2-7; D gene: -; CDR3 DNA: TGTGCCACGTCTCGGGGTGCGGGTGGCGAGCAGTACTTC; CDR3 protein: CATSRGAGGEQYF
clone size: many; V gene: TRBV5-1; J gene: TRBJ1-3; D gene: -; CDR3 DNA: TGCGCCAGCAGCTTGTCACCTGTGTGGAGCCTCTCTGGAAACACCATATATTTT; CDR3 protein: CASSLSPVWSLSGNTIYF
clone size: many; V gene: TRBV5-1; J gene: TRBJ1-2; D gene: TRBD1; CDR3 DNA: TGCGCCAGCAGCTTAACCGGGACAGGGAAAGATGGCTACACCTTC; CDR3 protein: CASSLTGTGKDGYTF
clone size: -; V gene: TRBV7-8; J gene: TRBJ1-1; D gene: -; CDR3 DNA: TGTGCCAGCAGCTTAGCCTCAGGTAAAACTGAAGCTTTCTTT; CDR3 protein: CASSLASGKTEAFF
clone size: -; V gene: TRBV5-1; J gene: TRBJ2-3; D gene: -; CDR3 DNA: TGCGCCAGCAGCTTGGAGGCAGGGTTCACAGATACGCAGTATTTT; CDR3 protein: CASSLEAGFTDTQYF
clone size: -; V gene: TRBV12-3/TRBV12-4; J gene: TRBJ1-5; D gene: -; CDR3 DNA: TGTGCCAGCAGTTTGTGGGGGAGGGATCAGCCCCAGCATTTT; CDR3 protein: CASSLWGRDQPQHF
clone size: few; V gene: TRBV28; J gene: TRBJ1-2; D gene: -; CDR3 DNA: TGTGCCAGCAGCCTCTCCTGGACGGTGGCCTATGGCTACACCTTC; CDR3 protein: CASSLSWTVAYGYTF
clone size: few; V gene: TRBV12-3/TRBV12-4; J gene: TRBJ1-4; D gene: TRBD1; CDR3 DNA: TGTGCCAGCACTGTACCGGGGACAGGGGGTGGAAAACTGTTTTTT; CDR3 protein: CASTVPGTGGGKLFF
clone size: -; V gene: TRBV4-1; J gene: TRBJ2-3; D gene: -; CDR3 DNA: TGCGCCAGCAGCCAGGCGGACTATACCACAGATACGCAGTATTTT; CDR3 protein: CASSQADYTTDTQYF
clone size: -; V gene: TRBV5-1; J gene: TRBJ2-2; D gene: -; CDR3 DNA: TGCGCCAGCAGCTTGGAGGGGTCCGGGGAGCTGTTTTTT; CDR3 protein: CASSLEGSGELFF
clone size: -; V gene: TRBV20-1; J gene: TRBJ2-5; D gene: TRBD2; CDR3 DNA: TGCAGTGCTAGAGCGGGTCTAGCGGGGGACTTCCAAGAGACCCAGTACTTC; CDR3 protein: CSARAGLAGDFQETQYF
clone size: few; V gene: TRBV10-3; J gene: TRBJ2-6; D gene: TRBD2; CDR3 DNA: TGTGCCATCACCCCGGGAGGCTCTGGGGCCAACGTCCTGACTTTC; CDR3 protein: CAITPGGSGANVLTF
clone size: many; V gene: TRBV12-3/TRBV12-4; J gene: TRBJ2-5; D gene: -; CDR3 DNA: TGTGCCAGCAGTTTAGGGAAGACCCAGTACTTC; CDR3 protein: CASSLGKTQYF
clone size: -; V gene: TRBV6-5; J gene: TRBJ2-5; D gene: -; CDR3 DNA: TGTGCCAGCAGTCGGCGATCTCCACGGGAGACCCAGTACTTC; CDR3 protein: CASSRRSPRETQYF
clone size: -; V gene: TRBV9; J gene: TRBJ1-6; D gene: -; CDR3 DNA: TGTGCCAGCAGCGTCCTCCATTCACCCCTCCACTTT; CDR3 protein: CASSVLHSPLHF
clone size: few; V gene: TRBV10-3; J gene: TRBJ2-1; D gene: -; CDR3 DNA: TGTGCCATCAACCGGGGACTGGGGATGTACAATGAGCAGTTCTTC; CDR3 protein: CAINRGLGMYNEQFF
clone size: -; V gene: TRBV12-3/TRBV12-4; J gene: TRBJ2-5; D gene: -; CDR3 DNA: TGTGCCAGCACCATGGGGGGGGCTAGCGGAGAGACCCAGTACTTC; CDR3 protein: CASTMGGASGETQYF
clone size: few; V gene: TRBV6-6; J gene: TRBJ2-4; D gene: -; CDR3 DNA: TGTGCCAGCACCCACCAGAGGGGCATTCAGTACTTC; CDR3 protein: CASTHQRGIQYF
clone size: few; V gene: TRBV20-1; J gene: TRBJ2-7; D gene: TRBD1; CDR3 DNA: TGCAGTGCTAGAGGCCTTGACAGGGCCTCCTACGAGCAGTACTTC; CDR3 protein: CSARGLDRASYEQYF
clone size: -; V gene: TRBV15; J gene: TRBJ2-3; D gene: TRBD2; CDR3 DNA: TGTGCCACCAGCATAGGAGCGGGGGTGCGGCCCCGCAAGACAGATACGCAGTATTTT; CDR3 protein: CATSIGAGVRPRKTDTQYF
clone size: -; V gene: TRBV30; J gene: TRBJ2-1; D gene: -; CDR3 DNA: TGTGCCTGGGGACACTACACTGAGCAGTTCTTC; CDR3 protein: CAWGHYTEQFF
clone size: many; V gene: TRBV20-1; J gene: TRBJ2-7; D gene: -; CDR3 DNA: TGCAGTGCTAGGAGTGGTTTCGAGCAGTACTTC; CDR3 protein: CSARSGFEQYF
clone size: -; V gene: TRBV10-3; J gene: TRBJ2-7; D gene: -; CDR3 DNA: TGTGCCATCAGCCAGCCTATGCGGCGGGCCTACGAGCAGTACTTC; CDR3 protein: CAISQPMRRAYEQYF
clone size: few; V gene: TRBV10-3; J gene: TRBJ2-1; D gene: -; CDR3 DNA: TGTGCCATCAGTCCCCGGGACAATGAGCAGTTCTTC; CDR3 protein: CAISPRDNEQFF
clone size: many; V gene: TRBV4-3; J gene: TRBJ1-4; D gene: -; CDR3 DNA: TGCGCCAGCAGCCAAACTTTGCGGGATTATGAAAAACTGTTTTTT; CDR3 protein: CASSQTLRDYEKLFF
clone size: -; V gene: TRBV6-2/TRBV6-3; J gene: TRBJ2-5; D gene: -; CDR3 DNA: TGTGCCAGCAGGCCGCCACAAGAGACCCAGTACTTC; CDR3 protein: CASRPPQETQYF
clone size: -; V gene: TRBV28; J gene: TRBJ2-1; D gene: TRBD2; CDR3 DNA: TGTGCCAGCAGGCGGGGGAGCTATGAGCAGTTCTTC; CDR3 protein: CASRRGSYEQFF
clone size: few; V gene: TRBV9; J gene: TRBJ1-5; D gene: -; CDR3 DNA: TGTGCCAGCAGCACAGGGACGAATCAGCCCCAGCATTTT; CDR3 protein: CASSTGTNQPQHF
clone size: many; V gene: TRBV9; J gene: TRBJ2-1; D gene: TRBD2; CDR3 DNA: TGTGCCAGCAGCGTGATGCTAGCGGGGAGTAATGAGCAGTTCTTC; CDR3 protein: CASSVMLAGSNEQFF
clone size: few; V gene: TRBV20-1; J gene: TRBJ1-2; D gene: -; CDR3 DNA: TGCAGTGCTAGGCTATTGACGGGGATTGGGAACTATGGCTACACCTTC; CDR3 protein: CSARLLTGIGNYGYTF
clone size: many; V gene: TRBV2; J gene: TRBJ1-5; D gene: TRBD1; CDR3 DNA: TGTGCCAGCAGGATTGGACAGGGGCATCAGCCCCAGCATTTT; CDR3 protein: CASRIGQGHQPQHF
clone size: many; V gene: TRBV7-9; J gene: TRBJ2-2; D gene: -; CDR3 DNA: TGTGCCAGCAGCGAGCACACCGGGGAGCTGTTTTTT; CDR3 protein: CASSEHTGELFF
clone size: -; V gene: TRBV6-6; J gene: TRBJ1-1; D gene: -; CDR3 DNA: TGTGCCAGCAGTTATAACAGGGCGAACACTGAAGCTTTCTTT; CDR3 protein: CASSYNRANTEAFF
clone size: few; V gene: TRBV5-1; J gene: TRBJ2-3; D gene: -; CDR3 DNA: TGCGCCAGCAGCTTTTCAAGGGCGCCAGATACGCAGTATTTT; CDR3 protein: CASSFSRAPDTQYF
clone size: -; V gene: TRBV30; J gene: TRBJ2-7; D gene: -; CDR3 DNA: TGTGCCTGGACAGGGCTCTCCTACGAGCAGTACTTC; CDR3 protein: CAWTGLSYEQYF
clone size: few; V gene: TRBV10-1; J gene: TRBJ2-3; D gene: -; CDR3 DNA: TGCGCCAGCAGTGAGGGGCCTCCAATCCGCGGGGATACGCAGTATTTT; CDR3 protein: CASSEGPPIRGDTQYF
clone size: -; V gene: TRBV27; J gene: TRBJ1-5; D gene: -; CDR3 DNA: TGTGCCAGCAGGATGACAGGTCATAATCAGCCCCAGCATTTT; CDR3 protein: CASRMTGHNQPQHF
clone size: few; V gene: TRBV28; J gene: TRBJ2-3; D gene: -; CDR3 DNA: TGTGCCAGCAGTCCTCTCTTGGGGAGAAGCACAGATACGCAGTATTTT; CDR3 protein: CASSPLLGRSTDTQYF
clone size: -; V gene: TRBV25-1; J gene: TRBJ1-6; D gene: -; CDR3 DNA: TGTGCCAGCAGTGATGTCCGAGTATCACCCCTCCACTTT; CDR3 protein: CASSDVRVSPLHF
clone size: few; V gene: TRBV12-3/TRBV12-4; J gene: TRBJ1-3; D gene: -; CDR3 DNA: TGTGCCAGCCCGGGGAGGGGCTACTCTGGAAACACCATATATTTT; CDR3 protein: CASPGRGYSGNTIYF
clone size: few; V gene: TRBV18; J gene: TRBJ2-3; D gene: TRBD1; CDR3 DNA: TGTGCCAGCTCACCAGAACAGGGGGTCGCAGATACGCAGTATTTT; CDR3 protein: CASSPEQGVADTQYF
clone size: many; V gene: TRBV5-1; J gene: TRBJ2-5; D gene: -; CDR3 DNA: TGCGCCAGCAGCTTGCCCGGACAAGAGACCCAGTACTTC; CDR3 protein: CASSLPGQETQYF
clone size: few; V gene: TRBV3-1; J gene: TRBJ1-5; D gene: -; CDR3 DNA: TGTGCCAGCAGCCATGGTGAGGGCAATCAGCCCCAGCATTTT; CDR3 protein: CASSHGEGNQPQHF
clone size: many; V gene: TRBV7-3; J gene: TRBJ2-1; D gene: TRBD2; CDR3 DNA: TGTGCCAGCAGCTTAGTTCGGACTAGCGGTTCCAATGAGCAGTTCTTC; CDR3 protein: CASSLVRTSGSNEQFF
clone size: many; V gene: TRBV6-1; J gene: TRBJ2-1; D gene: TRBD1; CDR3 DNA: TGTGCCAGCATTGTGAACCCAGGGGGCGGCCGCTACAATGAGCAGTTCTTC; CDR3 protein: CASIVNPGGGRYNEQFF
clone size: -; V gene: TRBV5-1; J gene: TRBJ2-5; D gene: -; CDR3 DNA: TGCGCCAGCAGCTCGAGGCTTCCCTTGGGGCGTCGTGAGACCCAGTACTTC; CDR3 protein: CASSSRLPLGRRETQYF
clone size: many; V gene: TRBV15; J gene: TRBJ1-4; D gene: -; CDR3 DNA: TGTGCCACCAGCAGAGATCTAGGAGGAGGAGAAAAACTGTTTTTT; CDR3 protein: CATSRDLGGGEKLFF
clone size: few; V gene: TRBV11-3; J gene: TRBJ2-5; D gene: -; CDR3 DNA: TGTGCCAGCAGCTTATCCCGGGACCACCAAGAGACCCAGTACTTC; CDR3 protein: CASSLSRDHQETQYF
clone size: -; V gene: TRBV28; J gene: TRBJ2-3; D gene: -; CDR3 DNA: TGTGCCAGCAACCGACAGATTTCTAGCACAGATACGCAGTATTTT; CDR3 protein: CASNRQISSTDTQYF
clone size: many; V gene: TRBV5-1; J gene: TRBJ2-2; D gene: -; CDR3 DNA: TGCGCCAGCAGCTTGGCGGCCCCCACCCAGGAGCTGTTTTTT; CDR3 protein: CASSLAAPTQELFF
clone size: -; V gene: TRBV7-2; J gene: TRBJ1-1; D gene: -; CDR3 DNA: TGTGCCAGCAGCTTAGCGCTTCAAGGGGTTACTTTCATTAACACTGAAGCTTTCTTT; CDR3 protein: CASSLALQGVTFINTEAFF
clone size: -; V gene: TRBV27; J gene: TRBJ1-6; D gene: -; CDR3 DNA: TGTGCCAGCAGTTTACGACAGGTTTCGGGGTCACCCCTCCACTTT; CDR3 protein: CASSLRQVSGSPLHF